One sample yielded the 10 T cell receptor beta chains listed below, sequenced in a study of vaccination effects on CD4 cells after COVID-19. The authors isolated CD4+ T cells after around nine days of culture. Their SARS-CoV-2 infection, verified by PCR, occurred between March and December 2020. Every participant took two doses of the BNT162b2 or mRNA-1273 vaccine. Sequencing was performed with immunoSEQ multiplex PCR; in TCRdb, only in-frame clones are kept and a portion is missing. This table has tens of thousands of clones, over 65% appearing once. Antigen specificity for these receptors is unknown. The sequenced sample was CD4+ T cells from PBMCs cultured without peptide, obtained after COVID-19 vaccination. These receptors all come from a human donor who had a prior SARS-CoV-2 infection.

The chain links TRBV5-1 to TRBJ2-3, with 16 nucleotides matching TRBD2. The CDR3 contains 17 residues. Losses at the gene ends were 4 bases for V and 8 bases for J; bases not matched to a gene: 10. Germline CDR1 and CDR2: SGHRS and YFSETQ. CDR3 DNA sequence: TGCGCCAGCAGCATTGGGACTAGCGGGGGGGCCAGATCTACGCAGTATTTT. Its protein product is CASSIGTSGGARSTQYF.

The V gene is TRBV5-1, the J gene TRBJ1-4; D may be TRBD1 (6 bases). From germline, CDR1 is SGHRS and CDR2 YFSETQ. The CDR3 covers 15 residues. The V end was cut by 7 bases, the J end by 3 bases, with 16 bases between. The CDR3 loop reads CASHDIQGSNEKLFF. For the CDR3, the DNA is TGCGCCAGCCACGACATCCAGGGGTCTAATGAAAAACTGTTTTTT. Filled out from reference TRBV5-1 and TRBJ1-4, the complete variable domain reads KAGVTQTPRYLIKTRGQQVTLSCSPISGHRSVSWYQQTPGQGLQFLFEYFSETQRNKGNFPGRFSGRQFSNSRSEMNVSTLELGDSALYLCASHDIQGSNEKLFFGSGTQLSVL.

The genes are TRBV4-3 and TRBJ2-5, with a possible D match to TRBD2 (6 bases). Trimming cost V 2 bases and J 5 bases, with 9 bases left between them. Per germline, CDR1 LGHNA and CDR2 YSLEER. There are 13 residues in the CDR3. CDR3 protein: CASSQLGGETQYF. CDR3 coding DNA: TGCGCCAGCAGCCAACTTGGGGGGGAGACCCAGTACTTC.

The chain carries TRBV7-9 and TRBJ2-2; 7 nucleotides match TRBD2. Germline assignment: CDR1 SEHNR and CDR2 FQNEAQ (reference sequence). The V gene end was trimmed by 2 bases and the J gene end by 3 bases; junction bases not matched to a gene: 0. This CDR3 has 14 amino acids. In DNA, the CDR3 is TGTGCCAGCAGCTTACGGGGGGACACCGGGGAGCTGTTTTTT. It is translated as CASSLRGDTGELFF.

This rearrangement joins TRBV3-1 (or the pseudogene TRBV3-2) to TRBJ1-2, with TRBD1 matching 8 bases. This CDR3 is built from 17 residues. Looked up from germline, CDR1 is LGHDT and CDR2 is YNNKEL (reference sequence). With V trimmed by 2 bases and J by 4 bases, 12 bases remained unmatched. CDR3 residues: CASSQWDRSIKGYGYTF. The CDR3 coding sequence is TGTGCCAGCAGCCAATGGGACAGGTCTATCAAGGGCTATGGCTACACCTTC.

The chain uses TRBV6-2 or TRBV6-3 and TRBJ2-7; the match to TRBD1 covers 9 bases. The CDR3 has 14 residues. V lost 0 bases to trimming and J lost 6 bases; unmatched junction nucleotides: 3. Germline CDR1 reads MNHEY; CDR2 reads SVGEGT. As DNA, the CDR3 is TGTGCCAGCAGTTACTCCGACAGGGGGGGCGAGCAGTACTTC. Its protein product is CASSYSDRGGEQYF.

The V call is TRBV5-6, the J call TRBJ2-7; no clear D gene. V lost 4 bases to trimming and J lost 3 bases, with 14 bases between them. The germline gives CDR1 SGHDT, CDR2 YYEEEE. The CDR3 length is 14 residues. The CDR3 is CASSRATGNYEQYF. Here the CDR3 DNA reads TGTGCCAGCAGCCGCGCGACGGGTAACTACGAGCAGTACTTC.

The chain is built from TRBV6-6 and TRBJ1-2; unclear D gene. The V gene lost 5 bases and the J gene lost 4 bases, with 11 bases spanning the gap. Germline CDR1 and CDR2: MNHNY and SVGAGI (reference sequence). This CDR3 is built from 13 residues. CDR3 DNA sequence: TGTGCCAGCAGTCCCTATAAAGGCTATGGCTACACCTTC. Protein product: CASSPYKGYGYTF.

J is TRBJ1-1 and V is TRBV5-4; D may be TRBD1 (5 bases). CDR1 SGHNT and CDR2 YYREEE come from the germline V gene (reference sequence). The CDR3 consists of 14 residues. V was pared by 4 bases and J by 0 bases, with 10 bases between. DNA for the CDR3: TGTGCCAGCAGCCCCACAGGCGTGAACACTGAAGCTTTCTTT. Its translation is CASSPTGVNTEAFF.

V gene TRBV7-6 combines with J gene TRBJ2-1; 8 positions match TRBD1. Looked up from germline, CDR1 is SGHVS and CDR2 is FNYEAQ. The CDR3 length is 15 residues. The V segment lost 6 bases and the J segment 3 bases; nucleotides outside the gene matches: 7. The CDR3 sequence is CASSPGGTGYNEQFF. DNA of the CDR3: TGTGCCAGCAGTCCAGGTGGGACAGGCTACAATGAGCAGTTCTTC.